The sequence of this T cell receptor beta chain was determined in a study of shared clonotypes between healthy human individuals. Study-level background: Donors had three CD4 naive, three CD4 memory, two CD8 naive and one CD8 memory plate apiece.

Germline CDR1 LNHDA, CDR2 SQIVND (reference sequence). The CDR3 length is 16 residues. V lost 4 bases and J 4 bases, leaving 17 bases between the germline ends. Study observations and caveats: With a few donors compared, around 5% of naive CD4 clonotypes were shared. Naive subsets usually exceeded memory subsets in estimated richness. The study found lower generation probabilities in non-shared clonotypes than in those shared by all four donors.

Sequencing used immunoSEQ multiplex PCR; TCRdb keeps in-frame clones, though not all of them. The data hold 2 million to 2.5 million clones, with roughly 92% observed a single time. On this clone itself: Its specificity is unknown.

Material for sequencing was naive CD4+ T cells from PBMCs. As for subset: CD45RA+ positively selected. V and J are TRBV19 and TRBJ2-1; D might be TRBD1 (6 bases). The TCR was taken from a man younger than 35 in good health. Some clones in this sample may be carry-over from other donors' samples. CDR3 bases: TGTGCCAGTAGTACTCACCCAGGGGCCCTATACAATGAGCAGTTCTTC. Translation: CASSTHPGALYNEQFF.